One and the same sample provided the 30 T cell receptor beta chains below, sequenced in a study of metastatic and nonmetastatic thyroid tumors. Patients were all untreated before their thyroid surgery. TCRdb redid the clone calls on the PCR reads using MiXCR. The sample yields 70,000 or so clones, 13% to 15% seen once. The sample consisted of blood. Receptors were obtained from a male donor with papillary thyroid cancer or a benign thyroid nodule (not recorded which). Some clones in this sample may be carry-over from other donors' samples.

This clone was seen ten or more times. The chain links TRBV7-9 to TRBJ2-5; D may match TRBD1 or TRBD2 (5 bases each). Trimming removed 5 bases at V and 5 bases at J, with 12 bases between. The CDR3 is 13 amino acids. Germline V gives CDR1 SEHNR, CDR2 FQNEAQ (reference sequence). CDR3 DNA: TGTGCCAGCAGCCCGGGGCTGGGGGAGACCCAGTACTTC. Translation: CASSPGLGETQYF. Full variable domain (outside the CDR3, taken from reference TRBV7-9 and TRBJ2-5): DTGVSQNPRHKITKRGQNVTFRCDPISEHNRLYWYRQTLGQGPEFLTYFQNEAQLEKSRLLSDRFSAERPKGSFSTLEIQRTEQGDSAMYLCASSPGLGETQYFGPGTRLLVL.

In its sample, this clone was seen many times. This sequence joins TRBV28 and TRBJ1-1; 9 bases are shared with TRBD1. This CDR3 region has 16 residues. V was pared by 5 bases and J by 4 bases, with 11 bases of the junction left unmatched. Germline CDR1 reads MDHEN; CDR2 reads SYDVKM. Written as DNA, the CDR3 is TGTGCCAGCAGTCGTGGACAGGGGTTTTCGGCCACTGAAGCTTTCTTT. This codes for CASSRGQGFSATEAFF.

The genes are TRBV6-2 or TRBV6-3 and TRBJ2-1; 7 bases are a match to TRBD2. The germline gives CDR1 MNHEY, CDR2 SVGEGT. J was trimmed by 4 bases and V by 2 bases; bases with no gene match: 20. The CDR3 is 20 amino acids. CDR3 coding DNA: TGTGCCAGCAGTTACGCCCTGGGTACTAGCGTGAGTAGGGTTTACAATGAGCAGTTCTTC. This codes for CASSYALGTSVSRVYNEQFF.

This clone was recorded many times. CDR3 coding DNA: TGCAGTGCTTCCGGGACAGTCACCGGGGAGCTGTTTTTT. This codes for CSASGTVTGELFF. This chain joins TRBV20-1 and TRBJ2-2; TRBD1 aligns across 7 bases. Germline CDR1 and CDR2: DFQATT and SNEGSKA (reference sequence). This CDR3 region has 13 residues. Trimming took 5 bases from V and 4 from J; bases not matched to a gene: 4.

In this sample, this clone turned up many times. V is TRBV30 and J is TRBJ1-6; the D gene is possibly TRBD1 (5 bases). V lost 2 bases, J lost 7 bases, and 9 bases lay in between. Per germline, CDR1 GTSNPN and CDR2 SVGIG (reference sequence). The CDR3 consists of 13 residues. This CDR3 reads CAWSTGDNSPLHF. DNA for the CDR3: TGTGCCTGGAGTACAGGCGACAATTCACCCCTCCACTTT. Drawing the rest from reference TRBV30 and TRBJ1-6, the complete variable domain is SQTIHQWPATLVQPVGSPLSLECTVEGTSNPNLYWYRQAAGRGLQLLFYSVGIGQISSEVPQNLSASRPQDRQFILSSKKLLLSDSGFYLCAWSTGDNSPLHFGNGTRLTVT.

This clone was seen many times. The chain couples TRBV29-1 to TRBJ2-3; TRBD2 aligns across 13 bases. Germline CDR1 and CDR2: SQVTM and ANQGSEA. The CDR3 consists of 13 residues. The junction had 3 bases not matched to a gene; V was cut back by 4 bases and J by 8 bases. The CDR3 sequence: CSVGTSGRGTQYF. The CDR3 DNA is TGCAGCGTTGGGACTAGCGGGAGAGGTACGCAGTATTTT.

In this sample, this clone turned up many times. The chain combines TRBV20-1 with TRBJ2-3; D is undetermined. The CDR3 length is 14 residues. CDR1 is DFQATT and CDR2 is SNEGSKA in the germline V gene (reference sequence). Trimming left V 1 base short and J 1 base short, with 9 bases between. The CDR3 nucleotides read TGCAGTGCTAGAGCGCTGGAACGCACAGATACGCAGTATTTT. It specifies CSARALERTDTQYF.

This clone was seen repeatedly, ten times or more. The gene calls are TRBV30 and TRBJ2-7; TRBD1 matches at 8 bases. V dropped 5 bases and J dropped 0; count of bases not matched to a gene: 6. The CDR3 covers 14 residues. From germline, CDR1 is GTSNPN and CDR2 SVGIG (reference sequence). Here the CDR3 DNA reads TGTGCCTGGGCGGGACAGGAGAGCTCCTACGAGCAGTACTTC. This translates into CAWAGQESSYEQYF.

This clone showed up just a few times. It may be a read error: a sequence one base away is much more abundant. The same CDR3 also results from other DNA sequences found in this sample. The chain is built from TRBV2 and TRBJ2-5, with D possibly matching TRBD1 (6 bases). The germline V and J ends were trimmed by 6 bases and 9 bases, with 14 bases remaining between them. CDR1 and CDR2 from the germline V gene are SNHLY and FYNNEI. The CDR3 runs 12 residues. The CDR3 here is CASRGATLAQYF. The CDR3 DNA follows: TGTGCCAGCAGGGGGGCCACTTTGGCCCAGTACTTC.

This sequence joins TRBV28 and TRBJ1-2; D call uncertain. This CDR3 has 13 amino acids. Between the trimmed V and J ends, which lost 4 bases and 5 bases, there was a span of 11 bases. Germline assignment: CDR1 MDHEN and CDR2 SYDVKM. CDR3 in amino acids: CASSSGQVYGYTF. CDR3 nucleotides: TGTGCCAGCAGTTCCGGGCAGGTATATGGCTACACCTTC.

The CDR3 here is CASSLGAGMGNEQFF. The DNA for the CDR3 is TGTGCCAGCAGCTTAGGAGCGGGAATGGGCAATGAGCAGTTCTTC. This chain links TRBV7-3 with TRBJ2-1; the match to TRBD2 covers 7 bases. The germline V gene encodes CDR1 SGHTA and CDR2 FQGTGA. The CDR3 loop spans 15 amino acids. V gave up 2 bases and J gave up 6 bases; unmatched junction bases: 7.

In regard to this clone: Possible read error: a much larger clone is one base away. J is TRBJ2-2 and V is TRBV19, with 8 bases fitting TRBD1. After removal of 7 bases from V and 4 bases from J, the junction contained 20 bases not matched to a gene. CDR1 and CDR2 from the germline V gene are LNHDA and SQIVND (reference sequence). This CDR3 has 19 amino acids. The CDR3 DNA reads TGTGCCAGTACCGCGACAGGGGTCTTTGAGGGAGACTGCACCGGGGAGCTGTTTTTT. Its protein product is CASTATGVFEGDCTGELFF.

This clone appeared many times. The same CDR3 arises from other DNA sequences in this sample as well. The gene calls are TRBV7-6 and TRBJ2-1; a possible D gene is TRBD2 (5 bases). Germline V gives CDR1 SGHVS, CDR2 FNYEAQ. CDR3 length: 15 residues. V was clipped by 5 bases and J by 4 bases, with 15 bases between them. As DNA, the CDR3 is TGTGCCAGCAGCCCCGATACCCGGGGTTACAATGAGCAGTTCTTC. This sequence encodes CASSPDTRGYNEQFF.

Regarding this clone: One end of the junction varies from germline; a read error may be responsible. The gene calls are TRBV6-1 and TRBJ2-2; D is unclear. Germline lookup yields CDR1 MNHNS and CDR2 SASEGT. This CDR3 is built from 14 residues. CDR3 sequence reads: CASSEGRSCGELFF. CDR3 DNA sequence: TGTGCTAGCAGTGAAGGCAGGAGCTGCGGGGAGCTGTTTTTT.

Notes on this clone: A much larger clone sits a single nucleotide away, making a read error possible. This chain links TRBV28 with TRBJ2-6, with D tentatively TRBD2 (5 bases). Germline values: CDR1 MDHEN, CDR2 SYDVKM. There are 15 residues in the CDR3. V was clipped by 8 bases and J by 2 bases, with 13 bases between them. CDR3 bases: TGTGCCAGCGTGAGTCGGCGGGCTGGGGCCAACGTCCTGACTTTC. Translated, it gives CASVSRRAGANVLTF.

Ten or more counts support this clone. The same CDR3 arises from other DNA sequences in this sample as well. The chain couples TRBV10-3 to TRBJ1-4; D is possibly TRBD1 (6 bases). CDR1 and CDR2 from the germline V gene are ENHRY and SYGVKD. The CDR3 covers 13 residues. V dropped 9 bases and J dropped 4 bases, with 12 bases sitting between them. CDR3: CAIGQPLNEKLFF. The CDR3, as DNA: TGTGCCATTGGACAGCCCCTTAATGAAAAACTGTTTTTT.

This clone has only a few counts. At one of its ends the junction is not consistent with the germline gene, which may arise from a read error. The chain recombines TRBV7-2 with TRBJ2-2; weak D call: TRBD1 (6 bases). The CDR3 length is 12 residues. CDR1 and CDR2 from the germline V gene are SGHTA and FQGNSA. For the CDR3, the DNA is TGTGCCAGCAGCCTCTTAGAGGGGGAGATGTTTTTT. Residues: CASSLLEGEMFF.

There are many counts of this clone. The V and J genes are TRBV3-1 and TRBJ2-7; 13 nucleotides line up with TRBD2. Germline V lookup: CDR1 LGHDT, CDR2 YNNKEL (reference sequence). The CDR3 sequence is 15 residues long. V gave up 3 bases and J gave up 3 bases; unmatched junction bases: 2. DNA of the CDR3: TGTGCCAGCAGCCAGGGGACTAGCGGGGTCTACGAGCAGTACGTC. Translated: CASSQGTSGVYEQYV.

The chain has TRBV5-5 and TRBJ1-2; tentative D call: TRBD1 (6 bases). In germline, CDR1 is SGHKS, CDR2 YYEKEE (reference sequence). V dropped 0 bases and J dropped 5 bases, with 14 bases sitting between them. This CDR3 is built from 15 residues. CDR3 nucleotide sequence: TGTGCCAGCAGCTTGGCCCCAGGGGCATTGTATGGCTACACCTTC. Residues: CASSLAPGALYGYTF.

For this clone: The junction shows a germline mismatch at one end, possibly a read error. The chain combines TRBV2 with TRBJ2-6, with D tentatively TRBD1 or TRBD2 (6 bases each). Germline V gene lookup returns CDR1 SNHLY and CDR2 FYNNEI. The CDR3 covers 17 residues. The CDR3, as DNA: TGTGCCGATCGCCCCGGTACAGGGAGGACTGGGGCCAACTTCCTGACTTTC. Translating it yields CADRPGTGRTGANFLTF.

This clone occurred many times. CDR3 coding DNA: TGCGCCAGCAGCCCGACAGGGGGGGCAGATACGCAGTATTTT. Protein sequence: CASSPTGGADTQYF. The chain is built from TRBV5-1 and TRBJ2-3; 9 bases line up with TRBD1. The CDR3 is made up of 14 amino acids. J lost 4 bases, V lost 4 bases, and 4 bases had no gene match. CDR1 is SGHRS and CDR2 is YFSETQ in the germline V gene.

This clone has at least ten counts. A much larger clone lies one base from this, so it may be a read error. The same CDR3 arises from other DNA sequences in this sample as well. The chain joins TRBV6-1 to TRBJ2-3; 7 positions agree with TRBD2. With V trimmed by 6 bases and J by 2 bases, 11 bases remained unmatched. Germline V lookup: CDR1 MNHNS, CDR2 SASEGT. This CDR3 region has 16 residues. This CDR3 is CASSRGLVGVTDTQYF. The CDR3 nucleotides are TGTGCCAGCAGCCGCGGACTAGTCGGAGTCACAGATACGCAGTATTTT.

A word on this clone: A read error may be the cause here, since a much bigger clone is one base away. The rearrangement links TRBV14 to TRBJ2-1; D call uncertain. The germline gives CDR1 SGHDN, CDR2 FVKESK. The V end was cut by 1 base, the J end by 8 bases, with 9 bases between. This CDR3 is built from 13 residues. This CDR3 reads CASSQVLRDEQFF. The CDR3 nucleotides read TGTGCCAGCAGCCAAGTACTACGAGATGAGCAGTTCTTC.

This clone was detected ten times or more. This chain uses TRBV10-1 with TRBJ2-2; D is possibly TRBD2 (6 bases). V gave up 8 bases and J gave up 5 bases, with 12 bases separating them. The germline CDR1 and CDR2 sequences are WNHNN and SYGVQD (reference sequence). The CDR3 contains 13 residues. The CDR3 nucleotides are TGCGCCAGCCGCCCACTAGCAACCGGGGAGCTGTTTTTT. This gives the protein CASRPLATGELFF.

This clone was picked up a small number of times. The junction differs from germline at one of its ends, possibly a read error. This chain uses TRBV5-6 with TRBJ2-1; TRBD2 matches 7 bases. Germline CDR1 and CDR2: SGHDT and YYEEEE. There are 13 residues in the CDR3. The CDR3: CASSRLVERGQFF. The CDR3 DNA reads TGCGCCAGCAGCCGTTTGGTGGAGCGGGGGCAGTTCTTC.

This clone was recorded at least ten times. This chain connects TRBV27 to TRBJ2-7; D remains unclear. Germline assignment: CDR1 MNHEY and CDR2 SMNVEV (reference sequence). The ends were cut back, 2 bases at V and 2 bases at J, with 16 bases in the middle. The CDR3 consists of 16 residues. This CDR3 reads CASSLDWSMGTYEQYF. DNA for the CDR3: TGTGCCAGCAGTTTAGACTGGAGTATGGGAACCTACGAGCAGTACTTC.

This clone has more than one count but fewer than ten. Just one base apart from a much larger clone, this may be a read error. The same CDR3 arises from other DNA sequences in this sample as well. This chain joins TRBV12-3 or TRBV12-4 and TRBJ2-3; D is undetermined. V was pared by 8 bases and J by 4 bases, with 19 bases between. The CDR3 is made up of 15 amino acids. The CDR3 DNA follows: TGTGCCAGCCGTGTTTTGGGCAGCGATCCAGATACGCAGTATTTT. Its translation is CASRVLGSDPDTQYF.

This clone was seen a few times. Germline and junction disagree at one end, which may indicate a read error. CDR3 DNA sequence: TGTGCCAGCAGTTCTCCCGTGACAGGATGGTACGAGCAGCACTTC. It yields the protein CASSSPVTGWYEQHF. The chain employs TRBV6-5 and TRBJ2-7, with a possible D match to TRBD1 (6 bases). CDR1 and CDR2 (germline): MNHEY, SVGAGI. The CDR3 length is 15 residues.

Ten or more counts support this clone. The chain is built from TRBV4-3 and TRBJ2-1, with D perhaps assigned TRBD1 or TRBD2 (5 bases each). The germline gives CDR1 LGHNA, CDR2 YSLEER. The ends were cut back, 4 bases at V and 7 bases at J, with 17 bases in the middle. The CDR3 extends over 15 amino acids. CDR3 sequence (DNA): TGCGCCAGCAGCCGGCCGACCGGGACGAGAAATGAGCAGTTCTTC. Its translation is CASSRPTGTRNEQFF.

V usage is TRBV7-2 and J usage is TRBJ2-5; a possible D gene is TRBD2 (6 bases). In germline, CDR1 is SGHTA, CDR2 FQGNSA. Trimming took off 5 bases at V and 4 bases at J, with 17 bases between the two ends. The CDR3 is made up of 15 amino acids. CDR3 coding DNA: TGTGCCAGCAGCGAACCGGGACTGGCGGTAGAGACCCAGTACTTC. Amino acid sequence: CASSEPGLAVETQYF.